The entry below gives a single T cell receptor (beta chain) sequence along with its context. Its antigen specificity is not known. The input lacks base qualities; no much larger clone sits a single base away. The CDR3 regions of human TCRbeta chains were analyzed by immunosequencing. The study's own analysis went as follows. TCRs in the repertoires were compared against a reference library of SARS-CoV-2-specific TCRs that had been generated with the MIRA antigen-specificity platform. Breadth meant the fraction of unique TCRs that were SARS-CoV-2-associated, whereas depth meant the fraction of total T cells that were SARS-CoV-2-associated. Using the MIRA data, each spike-specific TCR was assigned both to the spike region to which the TCR was reactive and to a CD4 or CD8 class. Log10-transformed breadth and depth values were compared by one-way ANOVA with Sidak's multiple comparisons tests. As stored in TCRdb, this immuneACCESS dataset retains in-frame rearrangements with V and J assigned. A fraction of the clones does not appear; measured against another copy, unresolved V genes explain less than half of the discrepancy, and the remainder lacks a known reason. V, J and clone size reflect that table, while D and trimming were determined from the DNA. The sample table holds more than 90,000 clones, of which roughly 87% were seen once. Of the sample, 16% falls within the top ten clones.

The sample belongs to a study of T cell responses to AZD1222 COVID-19 vaccine (dated by TCRdb to the early 2020s). For context, the study as a whole: Because spike-specific TCR depth and breadth did not differ between the two schedules, AZD1222 recipients who got a second dose at roughly 4 weeks were pooled with those who got a second dose at roughly 12 weeks. TCR sequencing was performed for 230 to 250 trial participants, of whom roughly 200 were given two doses of AZD1222 and approximately 26 were given two doses of MenACWY control vaccine. Trial participants were enrolled into age subgroups of 18-55, 56-69 and 70-plus years, which contained approximately 150, 28 and 58 TCR-sequenced participants, respectively.

Findings and caveats that apply to the study as a whole: After two AZD1222 doses, spike-specific TCR breadth and depth were significantly higher than at day 0 and than in MenACWY recipients. Participants were mostly white British and included more females than males, and it was suggested by the authors that clonal diversity may have been underestimated. Conclusions about previously exposed vaccinees were limited because only a handful of AZD1222 recipients were SARS-CoV-2 seropositive at baseline. CD4 TCRs associated with the vaccine covered the entire spike protein, and the dominant responses were in regions 160-218 and 743-854. The 56-69-year group was small, and its depth increase did not reach significance, likely because of low power. Reportedly, almost half of the unique spike-specific TCRs recognized epitopes lying outside the regions that are mutated in the B.1.351 and B.1.1.7 variants. No day 14 peak-response samples were available, so repertoires were characterized only after the peak T cell response.

CDR1 and CDR2, per the germline V gene, are MNHEY and SVGAGI. The CDR3 measures 14 amino acids from cysteine to phenylalanine. The retained sequence is limited to the CDR3, 42 bases, with the frame set at the first base. V is cut by 2 bases and J by 8 bases, and the space between the germline ends is 15 bases. The meaning of the sample's time point label: baseline before first vaccination. Samples from vaccinated people were obtained from the UK trials COV001 and COV002, which included a single-blind randomized controlled phase 2/3 trial of AZD1222 (ChAdOx1 nCoV-19) in healthy adults. For TCRbeta chain sequencing, PBMC samples from trial participants were taken at day 0 and at day 28 after the second dose.

This clonotype originated in an adult in good health. The sequence is built from TRBV6-5 and TRBJ1-2; TRBD1 is possibly the D segment (6 matching bases). Sequences were derived from peripheral blood, sampled on day 0 of AZD1222 vaccination. CDR3 region: CASSYHGSGTGYTF. The bases are TGTGCCAGCAGTTACCACGGGTCAGGGACAGGCTACACCTTC.